Listed here are 18 T cell receptor beta chains from one sample, sequenced in a study of T cell changes during pregnancy in multiple sclerosis. Measured with immunoSEQ multiplex PCR; TCRdb has only the in-frame clones, and not every one. Among approximately 49,000 clones listed, 88% were seen once. Specimen: CD4+ T cells from peripheral blood mononuclear cells, collected in the second trimester of pregnancy. The receptors stem from a female donor with multiple sclerosis, enrolled in a pregnancy study.

The gene calls are TRBV18 and TRBJ2-1; TRBD2 aligns across 8 bases. V lost 6 bases and J lost 8; bases outside the gene matches: 9. CDR3 size: 14 residues. The germline V gene has CDR1 KGHSH and CDR2 LQKENI. Here the CDR3 reads CASSPQGLDHEQFF. The CDR3, as DNA: TGTGCCAGCTCCCCTCAGGGACTAGACCATGAGCAGTTCTTC.

The chain has TRBV7-6 and TRBJ2-5; TRBD2 matches at 9 bases. Germline CDR1 reads SGHVS; CDR2 reads FNYEAQ. The CDR3 sequence is 15 residues long. V trimming: 1 base; J trimming: 1 base; junction bases outside the gene matches: 1. The CDR3 sequence: CASSLELAGQETQYF. CDR3 DNA sequence: TGTGCCAGCAGCTTAGAACTAGCGGGCCAAGAGACCCAGTACTTC.

This chain uses TRBV30 with TRBJ2-7, with a tentative D call TRBD1 (8 bases). Germline-derived CDR1 and CDR2 are GTSNPN and SVGIG (reference sequence). The V and J ends lost 1 base and 1 base respectively, with 17 bases between them. CDR3 length: 16 residues. The CDR3 nucleotides are TGTGCCTGGAGTGGAACAGGGGGGGGTTTATCCTACGAGCAGTACTTC. Translation gives CAWSGTGGGLSYEQYF.

The chain has TRBV12-5 and TRBJ2-5; D is undetermined. Per germline, CDR1 LGHNT and CDR2 FRNRAP. V was clipped by 5 bases and J by 3 bases, with 16 bases between them. The CDR3 is 15 amino acids. Here the CDR3 DNA reads TGTGCTAGTGGTCCTCCGTCCCCCAGTAAAGAGACCCAGTACTTC. Its translation is CASGPPSPSKETQYF.

The chain joins TRBV7-2 to TRBJ2-5; 8 nucleotides agree with TRBD2. Germline V gene lookup returns CDR1 SGHTA and CDR2 FQGNSA. The length of the CDR3 is 14 residues. V dropped 0 bases and J dropped 4; count of bases not matched to a gene: 1. CDR3 residues: CASSLAREVETQYF. For the CDR3, the DNA is TGTGCCAGCAGCTTAGCGCGGGAGGTAGAGACCCAGTACTTC.

The chain couples TRBV6-1 to TRBJ2-7; 8 bases agree with TRBD1. V was pared by 3 bases and J by 2 bases, with 6 bases of the junction left unmatched. The CDR3 totals 15 residues. CDR1 and CDR2 from the germline V gene are MNHNS and SASEGT. Here the CDR3 DNA reads TGTGCCAGCAGTGAGGGACAGGATAATACCTACGAGCAGTACTTC. Translation: CASSEGQDNTYEQYF.

The V and J genes are TRBV9 and TRBJ2-3; TRBD2 agrees at 10 bases. The ends lost 1 base at V and 2 bases at J; junction bases unmatched: 1. This CDR3 contains 15 residues. The germline V gene has CDR1 SGDLS and CDR2 YYNGEE. In nucleotides, the CDR3 is TGTGCCAGCAGCGTAACTAGCGGGATCACAGATACGCAGTATTTT. Amino acids: CASSVTSGITDTQYF. Full variable domain (remainder filled in from reference TRBV9 and TRBJ2-3): DSGVTQTPKHLITATGQRVTLRCSPRSGDLSVYWYQQSLDQGLQFLIQYYNGEERAKGNILERFSAQQFPDLHSELNLSSLELGDSALYFCASSVTSGITDTQYFGPGTRLTVL.

The chain recombines TRBV7-9 with TRBJ2-3; 9 bases agree with TRBD2. The germline V gene encodes CDR1 SEHNR and CDR2 FQNEAQ (reference sequence). After removal of 6 bases from V and 9 bases from J, the junction contained 13 bases not matched to a gene. This CDR3 spans 15 amino acids. Here the CDR3 DNA reads TGTGCCAGCAGTGGGGGGACTAGCTCTAGGAGAACGCAGTATTTT. It translates to CASSGGTSSRRTQYF.

V usage is TRBV7-2 and J usage is TRBJ2-3, with TRBD2 matching over 10 bases. Germline loops: CDR1 SGHTA, CDR2 FQGNSA. V shed 0 bases and J 5 bases; nucleotides not matched to a gene: 8. This CDR3 comprises 17 residues. CDR3 bases: TGTGCCAGCAGCTTAGCGATAACTAGCGGGAAAGTAGATACGCAGTATTTT. Residues: CASSLAITSGKVDTQYF. The full variable domain, its missing parts supplied by reference TRBV7-2 and TRBJ2-3, is GAGVSQSPSNKVTEKGKDVELRCDPISGHTALYWYRQSLGQGLEFLIYFQGNSAPDKSGLPSDRFSAERTGGSVSTLTIQRTQQEDSAVYLCASSLAITSGKVDTQYFGPGTRLTVL.

DNA of the CDR3: TGTGCCAGCTACGAATCACAGGGTAAAGCCTTCCTGGGCACTGAAGCTTTCTTT. Protein: CASYESQGKAFLGTEAFF. The chain couples TRBV7-2 to TRBJ1-1, with D perhaps matching TRBD1 (6 bases). The CDR3 runs 18 residues. Trimming cost V 8 bases and J 4 bases, with 29 bases left between them. Per germline, CDR1 SGHTA and CDR2 FQGNSA.

The chain has TRBV4-1 and TRBJ2-7, with 11 bases lining up with TRBD2. Germline V lookup: CDR1 MGHRA, CDR2 YSYEKL. There are 15 residues in the CDR3. The V and J ends lost 1 base and 5 bases, in that order; junction bases with no gene match: 4. The CDR3 is CASSQGLAGINEQYF. The CDR3 nucleotides are TGCGCCAGCAGCCAAGGACTAGCGGGAATCAACGAGCAGTACTTC.

The V gene is TRBV2, the J gene TRBJ2-3, with 8 positions matching TRBD1. The J segment lost 1 base and the V segment lost 6 bases, leaving 6 bases of the junction unmatched. This CDR3 contains 15 residues. The germline V gene encodes CDR1 SNHLY and CDR2 FYNNEI. As DNA, the CDR3 is TGTGCCAGCAGCCGGACAGGGCCCCGCACAGATACGCAGTATTTT. It is translated as CASSRTGPRTDTQYF.

The V gene is TRBV28, the J gene TRBJ1-1; D perhaps matches TRBD1 (5 bases). Per the germline V gene, CDR1 is MDHEN and CDR2 is SYDVKM. V lost 11 bases, J lost 3 bases, and 16 bases lay in between. The CDR3 sequence is 13 residues long. CDR3 sequence (DNA): TGTGCCGCTCGGTGGGGGGAGGACACTGAAGCTTTCTTT. Amino acids: CAARWGEDTEAFF.

The CDR3 reads CASSYRQSSYNSPLHF. CDR3 nucleotide sequence: TGTGCCAGCAGTTACAGACAGAGCTCCTATAATTCACCCCTCCACTTT. The chain couples TRBV6-5 to TRBJ1-6; a possible D gene is TRBD1 (5 bases). Trimming took 2 bases from V and 0 from J, leaving 8 bases between them. CDR3 length: 16 amino acids. Germline CDR1 MNHEY, CDR2 SVGAGI.

The CDR3, as DNA: TGTGCCAGCTCACCGCCCACCGGGACAGCTAGCACCGGGGAGCTGTTTTTT. It specifies CASSPPTGTASTGELFF. The J gene is TRBJ2-2, the V gene TRBV18, with 7 bases identical to TRBD1. Germline values: CDR1 KGHSH, CDR2 LQKENI. V was pared by 3 bases and J by 4 bases, with 11 bases of the junction left unmatched. The CDR3 is made up of 17 amino acids.

This chain joins TRBV12-5 and TRBJ1-2; D not certain. Per germline, CDR1 LGHNT and CDR2 FRNRAP. The V gene lost 1 base and the J gene lost 0 bases, with 6 bases spanning the gap. CDR3 length: 14 amino acids. The DNA for the CDR3 is TGTGCTAGTGGTTTGGCAACAGCTAACTATGGCTACACCTTC. The encoded protein is CASGLATANYGYTF.

The table lists this clone with a few counts. The chain couples TRBV29-1 to TRBJ2-3; 8 nucleotides agree with TRBD1. This CDR3 contains 13 residues. The V and J ends lost 2 bases and 6 bases, in that order; junction bases with no gene match: 4. Germline assignment: CDR1 SQVTM and CDR2 ANQGSEA. The CDR3 bases are TGCAGCGTTGAATCCAGGGGGCATGATACGCAGTATTTT. It specifies CSVESRGHDTQYF.

This clone occurred once. The V call is TRBV12-5, the J call TRBJ2-6; D is perhaps TRBD1 (6 bases). The CDR3 is 20 residues long. Trimming stripped 0 bases from V and 0 bases from J, with 18 bases between. Germline V lookup: CDR1 LGHNT, CDR2 FRNRAP. Here the CDR3 DNA reads TGTGCTAGTGGTTTGGTAGGGACAAGAGCTTTTAGCTCTGGGGCCAACGTCCTGACTTTC. Its translation: CASGLVGTRAFSSGANVLTF.